The present T cell receptor beta chain was sequenced within a study of regulatory T cells in long-lasting Graves disease. Study-level background: Antithyroid drug exposure in newly diagnosed Graves' patients had lasted under 3 months. Study results and caveats: Comparison showed that persistent patients shared more public clonotypes (about 2,700) than new patients (roughly 1,000).

The V gene lost 1 base and the J gene lost 1 base, with 7 bases spanning the gap. This CDR3 contains 15 residues. Germline V lookup: CDR1 LNHDA, CDR2 SQIVND (reference sequence). A word on this clonotype: As yet, its antigen is unknown.

Construction of TCR beta libraries relied on iRepertoire HTBI primers and on Arm-PCR targeting CDR3 regions. One entry per CDR3 protein, called by TCRdb with MiXCR from the multiplex PCR reads. The sample includes hundreds of thousands of distinct CDR3 sequences, less than 20% of them seen just once. Noted time point: newly diagnosed GD, antithyroid drugs for less than 3 months. The TCR library was made from RNA that had been extracted from PBMCs in TRIzol. The sample was also reused in another study, on T cells in Graves' hyperthyroidism and ophthalmopathy. According to that study: The HTBI primer set was used in a first-round RT-PCR of the TCR CDR3. Ophthalmopathy was identified by the model a median about 6 months ahead of onset.

The material was peripheral blood mononuclear cells (PBMCs), obtained at new diagnosis, from a patient treated with antithyroid drugs. This TCR was recovered from a woman in her twenties or thirties with Graves disease. V and J are TRBV19 and TRBJ2-2; the D is unclear. CDR3 coding DNA: TGTGCCAGTAGTATAGTAGGTCGGAACACCGGGGAGCTGTTTTTT. Amino acids: CASSIVGRNTGELFF.